These 18 T cell receptor beta chains came from one sample sequenced in a study of T cells in localized non-small cell lung cancer. The data were produced by immunoSEQ multiplex PCR, yet TCRdb's version contains in-frame clones alone and is incomplete. Here the sample spans 78,000 or so clones, about four fifths being singletons. Sequences were derived from peripheral blood, sampled before any cancer treatment. The receptor set was obtained from a man aged 40 to 75 with stage I lung adenocarcinoma.

For the CDR3, the DNA is TGTGCCAGCTCACGGGATAACTCTGGAAACACCATATATTTT. This translates into CASSRDNSGNTIYF. The chain carries TRBV18 and TRBJ1-3; no firm D call. The CDR3 contains 14 residues. The germline CDR1 and CDR2 sequences are KGHSH and LQKENI. Trimming shortened V by 4 bases and J by 0 bases, and 7 bases separated the two germline ends. Full variable domain (outside the CDR3, taken from reference TRBV18 and TRBJ1-3): NAGVMQNPRHLVRRRGQEARLRCSPMKGHSHVYWYRQLPEEGLKFMVYLQKENIIDESGMPKERFSAEFPKEGPSILRIQQVVRGDSAAYFCASSRDNSGNTIYFGEGSWLTVV.

This clone was detected only a few times. V gene TRBV7-3 combines with J gene TRBJ1-5; D perhaps matches TRBD1 (6 bases). The V end lost 1 base, the J end lost 2 bases, and 24 bases lay between the germline ends. This CDR3 is 20 amino acids long. Germline values: CDR1 SGHTA, CDR2 FQGTGA. The CDR3 DNA sequence: TGTGCCAGCAGCTTAAATACCGAGGGGGATCCCGAGGGGGGCAATCAGCCCCAGCATTTT. Its translation is CASSLNTEGDPEGGNQPQHF.

This chain connects TRBV30 to TRBJ1-5; 7 bases line up with TRBD1. Germline-derived CDR1 and CDR2 are GTSNPN and SVGIG (reference sequence). J gave up 4 bases and V 5 bases, and 5 bases lay outside the gene matches. The CDR3 has 13 residues. CDR3 in amino acids: CAWAGQTNQPQHF. CDR3 coding DNA: TGTGCCTGGGCGGGACAGACAAATCAGCCCCAGCATTTT.

The chain's CDR3 is CASRRARGGQGNQPQHF. As DNA, the CDR3 is TGTGCCAGTAGAAGAGCGCGGGGGGGACAGGGGAATCAGCCCCAGCATTTT. The V gene is TRBV19, the J gene TRBJ1-5; 10 nucleotides agree with TRBD1. This CDR3 contains 17 residues. V shed 6 bases, J shed 4 bases, and the junction held 12 bases outside the gene matches. Germline lookup yields CDR1 LNHDA and CDR2 SQIVND (reference sequence).

This sequence joins TRBV6-5 and TRBJ2-7, with a possible D match to TRBD1 (5 bases). Trimming removed 4 bases from V and 2 bases from J, with 15 bases in between. CDR1 is MNHEY, CDR2 SVGAGI, per germline. The CDR3 covers 15 residues. CDR3: CASSSFPDTTYEQYF. CDR3 DNA sequence: TGTGCCAGCAGTTCATTCCCGGACACTACCTACGAGCAGTACTTC.

This chain links TRBV29-1 with TRBJ1-1, with D uncertain. V gave up 7 bases and J gave up 5 bases, with 14 bases separating them. This CDR3 comprises 12 residues. Germline assignment: CDR1 SQVTM and CDR2 ANQGSEA. The CDR3 nucleotides are TGCAGCGGCAACGAGGGTAGGACTGAAGCTTTCTTT. It codes for CSGNEGRTEAFF.

Concerning this clone itself: This specimen includes other DNA sequences encoding the same CDR3. The rearrangement links TRBV29-1 to TRBJ2-1; 9 bases fit TRBD1. The CDR3 has 11 residues. Germline trimming cut 6 bases from V and 8 bases from J; bases unmatched to any gene: 2. Germline CDR1 reads SQVTM; CDR2 reads ANQGSEA. The CDR3 DNA reads TGCAGCGTGGACAGGGGTTATGAGCAGTTCTTC. This sequence encodes CSVDRGYEQFF.

In this sample, this clone turned up a few times. The chain uses TRBV5-6 and TRBJ2-5; the D is unclear. This CDR3 spans 14 amino acids. Trimming took off 2 bases at V and 0 bases at J, with 8 bases between the two ends. Looked up from germline, CDR1 is SGHDT and CDR2 is YYEEEE. This CDR3 is CASSFSPDQETQYF. Here the CDR3 DNA reads TGTGCCAGCAGCTTTTCGCCGGACCAAGAGACCCAGTACTTC.

The V gene is TRBV5-5, the J gene TRBJ2-2; D is unclear. The CDR3 is 14 amino acids. The V end was cut by 5 bases, the J end by 1 base, with 9 bases between. Germline CDR1 reads SGHKS; CDR2 reads YYEKEE (reference sequence). CDR3 loop: CASRRPWNTGELFF. CDR3 DNA: TGTGCCAGCAGGCGGCCGTGGAACACCGGGGAGCTGTTTTTT.

This clone has only one observation. The chain employs TRBV6-1 and TRBJ1-2, with D unclear. CDR1 and CDR2 from the germline V gene are MNHNS and SASEGT. The CDR3 is made up of 10 amino acids. Deletions cut 9 bases from V and 2 bases from J, with 4 bases between. The CDR3 nucleotides read TGTGCCAGTGGGAACTATGGCTACACCTTC. Protein product: CASGNYGYTF.

This clone occurred once. The genes are TRBV15 and TRBJ2-7, with a possible D match to TRBD1 (7 bases). The CDR3 extends over 15 amino acids. V was trimmed by 0 bases and J by 2 bases, leaving 11 bases between them. Germline CDR1 LNHNV, CDR2 YYDKDF (reference sequence). The CDR3 protein is CATSRDSRGAYEQYF. The CDR3 DNA sequence: TGTGCCACCAGCAGAGATTCCAGGGGGGCCTACGAGCAGTACTTC.

This clone was seen just once. The J gene is TRBJ1-2, the V gene TRBV6-5, with 7 bases identical to TRBD1. Germline assignment: CDR1 MNHEY and CDR2 SVGAGI. The CDR3 is 13 amino acids. V gave up 7 bases and J gave up 4 bases; unmatched junction bases: 6. The CDR3 sequence is CASTRDSVYGYTF. In nucleotides, the CDR3 is TGTGCCAGCACAAGGGACAGCGTCTATGGCTACACCTTC.

V usage is TRBV11-2 and J usage is TRBJ1-3, with D uncertain. Trimming removed 8 bases at V and 2 bases at J, with 22 bases between. CDR1 SGHAT and CDR2 FQNNGV come from the germline V gene. This CDR3 has 17 amino acids. The CDR3 DNA follows: TGTGCCAGCTACTTACCACCTATCGGGCTCCCTGGAAACACCATATATTTT. It translates to CASYLPPIGLPGNTIYF. Filled out from reference TRBV11-2 and TRBJ1-3, the complete variable domain reads EAGVAQSPRYKIIEKRQSVAFWCNPISGHATLYWYQQILGQGPKLLIQFQNNGVVDDSQLPKDRFSAERLKGVDSTLKIQPAKLEDSAVYLCASYLPPIGLPGNTIYFGEGSWLTVV.

The CDR3 DNA is TGTGCCAGCAGTCCAAGACAGGGTATTGGCACTGAAGCTTTCTTT. Translated, it gives CASSPRQGIGTEAFF. V and J are TRBV6-1 and TRBJ1-1, with 7 positions matching TRBD1. This CDR3 spans 15 amino acids. From germline, CDR1 is MNHNS and CDR2 SASEGT. Unmatched junction bases numbered 10, after V lost 5 bases and J lost 4 bases.

This chain links TRBV29-1 with TRBJ2-5; D may be TRBD2 (7 bases). The CDR3 spans 17 residues. V was clipped by 5 bases and J by 5 bases, with 27 bases between them. Looked up from germline, CDR1 is SQVTM and CDR2 is ANQGSEA. CDR3: CSVPRRGRGGEWETQYF. CDR3 bases: TGCAGCGTTCCCAGGAGGGGGAGGGGGGGCGAATGGGAGACCCAGTACTTC. Full variable domain (outside the CDR3, taken from reference TRBV29-1 and TRBJ2-5): SAVISQKPSRDICQRGTSLTIQCQVDSQVTMMFWYRQQPGQSLTLIATANQGSEATYESGFVIDKFPISRPNLTFSTLTVSNMSPEDSSIYLCSVPRRGRGGEWETQYFGPGTRLLVL.

Written as DNA, the CDR3 is TGTGCCAGCAGCTACGGACAGGGGGGATTTGGCACAGATACGCAGTATTTT. It yields the protein CASSYGQGGFGTDTQYF. The rearrangement links TRBV7-3 to TRBJ2-3; 10 bases match TRBD1. The length of the CDR3 is 17 residues. With V trimmed by 4 bases and J by 1 base, 8 bases remained unmatched. The germline gives CDR1 SGHTA, CDR2 FQGTGA.

The chain employs TRBV6-5 and TRBJ2-4; D remains ambiguous. Germline V CDR1 and CDR2: MNHEY, SVGAGI. Trimming took off 5 bases at V and 8 bases at J, with 7 bases between the two ends. This CDR3 spans 11 amino acids. The CDR3 DNA is TGTGCCAGCAGTGGGAATCACATTCAGTACTTC. Residues: CASSGNHIQYF.

In nucleotides, the CDR3 is TGCGCCAGCAGCTTGCCCCCCTTACGGGAGTCCCGGGAACGCGCCTACAATGAGCAGTTCTTC. It yields the protein CASSLPPLRESRERAYNEQFF. The chain has TRBV5-1 and TRBJ2-1; D may be TRBD2 (6 bases). The ends were cut back, 1 base at V and 2 bases at J, with 28 bases in the middle. This CDR3 spans 21 amino acids. Germline V lookup: CDR1 SGHRS, CDR2 YFSETQ.